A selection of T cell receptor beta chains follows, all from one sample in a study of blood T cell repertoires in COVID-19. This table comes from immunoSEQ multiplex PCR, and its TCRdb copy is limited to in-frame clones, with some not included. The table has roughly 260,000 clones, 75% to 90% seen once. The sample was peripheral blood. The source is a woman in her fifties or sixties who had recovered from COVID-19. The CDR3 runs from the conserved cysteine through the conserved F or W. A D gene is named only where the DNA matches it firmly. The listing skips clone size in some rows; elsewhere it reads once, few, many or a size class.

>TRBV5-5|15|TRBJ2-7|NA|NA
CASSLEDRWTYEQYF
TGTGCCAGCAGCTTAGAAGACAGGTGGACCTACGAGCAGTACTTC
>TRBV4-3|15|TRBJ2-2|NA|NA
CASSLRLVGAGELFF
TGCGCCAGCAGCCTCCGACTAGTCGGTGCCGGGGAGCTGTTTTTT
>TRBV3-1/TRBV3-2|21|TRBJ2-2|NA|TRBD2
CASSQGRGTSGDGRGAGELFF
TGTGCCAGCAGCCAAGGCCGAGGGACTAGCGGGGATGGGCGGGGCGCCGGGGAGCTGTTTTTT
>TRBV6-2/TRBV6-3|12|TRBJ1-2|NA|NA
CASSQQGYGYTF
TGTGCCAGCAGTCAGCAGGGCTATGGCTACACCTTC
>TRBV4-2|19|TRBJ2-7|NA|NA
CASSQEPGGWGGRVYEQYF
TGTGCCAGCAGCCAAGAACCCGGGGGTTGGGGTGGAAGGGTCTACGAGCAGTACTTC
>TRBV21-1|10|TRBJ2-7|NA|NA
CKRCSYEQYF
TGTAAGCGGTGCTCCTACGAGCAGTACTTC
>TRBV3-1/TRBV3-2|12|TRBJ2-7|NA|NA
CASSQGEYEQYF
TGTGCCAGCAGCCAAGGCGAATACGAGCAGTACTTC
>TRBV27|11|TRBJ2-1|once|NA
CASSSGNEQFF
TGTGCCAGCAGTTCGGGGAATGAGCAGTTCTTC
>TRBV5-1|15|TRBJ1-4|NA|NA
CASSLVGGDTEKLFF
TGCGCCAGCAGCTTGGTAGGGGGAGATACGGAAAAACTGTTTTTT
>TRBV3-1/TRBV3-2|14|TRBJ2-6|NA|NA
CASSPTAGANVLTF
TGTGCCAGCAGCCCTACAGCTGGGGCCAACGTCCTGACTTTC
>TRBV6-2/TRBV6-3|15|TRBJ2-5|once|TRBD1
CASNPGAGTGETQYF
TGTGCCAGCAACCCAGGGGCAGGGACAGGAGAGACCCAGTACTTC
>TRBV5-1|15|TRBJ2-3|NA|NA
CASSLVESGSDTQYF
TGCGCCAGCAGCTTGGTCGAGTCGGGATCAGATACGCAGTATTTT
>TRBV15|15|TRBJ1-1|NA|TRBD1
CATSTGTGPSVEAFF
TGTGCCACCAGCACCGGGACAGGGCCCTCCGTCGAAGCTTTCTTT
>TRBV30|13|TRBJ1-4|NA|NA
CAWSALFNEKLFF
TGTGCCTGGAGTGCTCTTTTTAATGAAAAACTGTTTTTT
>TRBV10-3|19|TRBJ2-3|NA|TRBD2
CAISEKTSGSQFRADTQYF
TGTGCCATCAGTGAGAAGACTAGCGGGAGCCAATTTAGGGCAGATACGCAGTATTTT
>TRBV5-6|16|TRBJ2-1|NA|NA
CASSFQAGPSYNEQFF
TGTGCCAGCAGCTTTCAGGCGGGCCCTTCCTACAATGAGCAGTTCTTC
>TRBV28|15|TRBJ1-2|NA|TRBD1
CASSLLGQGPYGYTF
TGTGCCAGCAGTTTGCTTGGACAGGGGCCCTATGGCTACACCTTC
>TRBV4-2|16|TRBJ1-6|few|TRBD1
CASSQGPGQDNSPLHF
TGTGCCAGCAGCCAAGGGCCGGGACAGGATAATTCACCCCTCCACTTT
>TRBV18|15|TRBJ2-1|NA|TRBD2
CASSPRLAGVNEQFF
TGTGCCAGCTCACCCCGACTAGCGGGGGTGAATGAGCAGTTCTTC
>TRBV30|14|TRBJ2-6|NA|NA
CAWSRKAGANVLTF
TGTGCCTGGTCCAGGAAAGCTGGGGCCAACGTCCTGACTTTC
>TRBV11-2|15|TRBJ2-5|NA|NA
CASSLAFRGGQTQYF
TGTGCCAGCAGCTTAGCTTTTAGGGGGGGACAGACCCAGTACTTC
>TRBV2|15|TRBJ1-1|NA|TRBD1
CASSSPTGKNTEAFF
TGTGCCAGCAGTTCCCCGACAGGGAAGAACACTGAAGCTTTCTTT
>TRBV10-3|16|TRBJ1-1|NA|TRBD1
CAISAGTGQWNTEAFF
TGTGCCATCAGTGCCGGGACAGGGCAATGGAACACTGAAGCTTTCTTT
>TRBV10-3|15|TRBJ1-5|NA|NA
CAISEGGDGNQPQHF
TGTGCCATCAGTGAAGGGGGGGATGGCAATCAGCCCCAGCATTTT
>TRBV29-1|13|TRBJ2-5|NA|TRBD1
CSAEDRGGETQYF
TGCAGCGCTGAGGACAGGGGAGGAGAGACCCAGTACTTC
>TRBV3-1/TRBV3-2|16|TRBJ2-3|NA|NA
CASSQEIAASTDTQYF
TGTGCCAGCAGCCAAGAAATAGCAGCTAGCACAGATACGCAGTATTTT
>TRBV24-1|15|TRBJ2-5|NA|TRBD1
CATSDRGTGGETQYF
TGTGCCACCAGTGACCGCGGGACAGGGGGAGAGACCCAGTACTTC
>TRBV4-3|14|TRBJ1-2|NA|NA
CASSQATDNYGYTF
TGCGCCAGCAGCCAAGCAACAGATAACTATGGCTACACCTTC
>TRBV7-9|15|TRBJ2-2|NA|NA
CASSLGGSNTGELFF
TGTGCCAGCAGCTTAGGCGGATCTAACACCGGGGAGCTGTTTTTT
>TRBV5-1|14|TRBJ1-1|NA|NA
CASSLGRVNTEAFF
TGCGCCAGCAGCTTAGGCAGGGTGAACACTGAAGCTTTCTTT
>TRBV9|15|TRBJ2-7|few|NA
CASSVGPGLVGEQYF
TGTGCCAGCAGCGTAGGACCAGGGCTCGTTGGAGAGCAGTACTTC
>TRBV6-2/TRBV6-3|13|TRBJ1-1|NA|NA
CASSLTMNTEAFF
TGTGCCAGCAGTTTGACTATGAACACTGAAGCTTTCTTT
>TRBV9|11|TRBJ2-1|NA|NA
CASSARDEQFF
TGTGCCAGCAGCGCTCGGGATGAGCAGTTCTTC
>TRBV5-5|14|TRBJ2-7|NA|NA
CASSLLNSYTEGYF
TGTGCCAGCAGCCTTCTAAACTCTTATACCGAGGGATACTTC
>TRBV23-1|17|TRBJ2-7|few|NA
CASSHPHRQGGTYEQYF
TGCGCCAGCAGTCACCCCCATCGACAGGGAGGAACCTACGAGCAGTACTTC